Below are 28 T cell receptor beta chains sequenced from a single sample in a study of blood T cell repertoires in COVID-19. Produced via immunoSEQ multiplex PCR; TCRdb's table is partial and in-frame only. The data hold 180,000 or so clones, with 80% to 90% observed a single time. The sequenced sample was peripheral blood. The receptors here all came from a man between 60 and 75 years old with acute or convalescent COVID-19.

V and J are TRBV4-2 and TRBJ2-2; D possibly corresponds to TRBD2 (6 bases). Germline V gene sequence: CDR1 LGHNA, CDR2 YNFKEQ. Trimming removed 1 base at V and 3 bases at J, with 12 bases between. The CDR3 runs 16 residues. This chain's CDR3 is CASSQGGGSHTGELFF. In DNA form, the CDR3 reads TGTGCCAGCAGCCAAGGGGGAGGATCCCACACCGGGGAGCTGTTTTTT.

The CDR3 here is CSLKRVGSSYNEQFF. The CDR3 nucleotides are TGCAGCCTAAAGCGGGTGGGGAGCTCCTACAATGAGCAGTTCTTC. This chain joins TRBV29-1 and TRBJ2-1; a possible D gene is TRBD2 (6 bases). Germline CDR1 SQVTM, CDR2 ANQGSEA. The CDR3 extends over 15 amino acids. The V end was cut by 8 bases, the J end by 0 bases, with 17 bases between.

This clone showed up just a few times. The chain links TRBV28 to TRBJ2-7, with 8 bases that match TRBD2. This CDR3 has 12 amino acids. Germline V gene lookup returns CDR1 MDHEN and CDR2 SYDVKM. V dropped 2 bases and J dropped 6; count of bases not matched to a gene: 0. CDR3 sequence reads: CASSLAGGEQYF. In nucleotides, the CDR3 is TGTGCCAGCAGTTTAGCGGGAGGCGAGCAGTACTTC.

The gene calls are TRBV4-1 and TRBJ1-2; 9 bases are shared with TRBD1. The trim removed 4 bases at V and 5 bases at J, leaving 8 bases unmatched. CDR1 is MGHRA and CDR2 is YSYEKL in the germline V gene. The CDR3 loop spans 15 amino acids. CDR3 sequence reads: CASSPRTGEGYGYTF. In nucleotides, the CDR3 is TGCGCCAGCAGCCCACGGACAGGGGAGGGATATGGCTACACCTTC.

This clone is a singleton in its sample. The rearrangement joins TRBV18 to TRBJ2-1, with 10 bases matching TRBD2. The trim removed 6 bases at V and 6 bases at J, leaving 8 bases unmatched. The germline CDR1 and CDR2 sequences are KGHSH and LQKENI. CDR3 length equals 15 residues. CDR3 protein: CASSPGLATINEQFF. The CDR3 DNA reads as TGTGCCAGCTCTCCGGGACTAGCGACAATCAATGAGCAGTTCTTC.

The chain uses TRBV7-6 and TRBJ1-3; no reliable D call. V shed 0 bases and J shed 0 bases, with 9 bases lying between them. The CDR3 is 16 residues long. Per the germline V gene, CDR1 is SGHVS and CDR2 is FNYEAQ. The CDR3 DNA reads as TGTGCCAGCAGCTTAGCGCCGGTTCTCTCTGGAAACACCATATATTTT. As protein: CASSLAPVLSGNTIYF.

This clone was recorded a few times. The chain combines TRBV9 with TRBJ2-3; TRBD2 matches 8 bases. CDR3 length: 15 amino acids. Germline V gives CDR1 SGDLS, CDR2 YYNGEE. Trimming cost V 0 bases and J 6 bases; bases outside gene matches: 6. This chain's CDR3 is CASSVAGGLEDTQYF. The DNA for the CDR3 is TGTGCCAGCAGCGTAGCGGGAGGGCTGGAGGATACGCAGTATTTT.

The J gene is TRBJ1-5, the V gene TRBV5-8; D remains unclear. Germline assignment: CDR1 SGHTS and CDR2 YDEGEE. V was trimmed by 7 bases and J by 4 bases, leaving 12 bases between them. The CDR3 length is 13 residues. CDR3 loop: CASRGSGNQPQHF. As DNA, the CDR3 is TGTGCCAGCCGAGGGTCGGGAAATCAGCCCCAGCATTTT.

This clone was seen just once. V and J are TRBV4-1 and TRBJ1-5, with TRBD1 as a possible D gene (5 bases). Germline loops: CDR1 MGHRA, CDR2 YSYEKL. Between the trimmed V and J ends, which lost 0 bases and 7 bases, there was a span of 13 bases. The CDR3 has 15 residues. CDR3 sequence reads: CASSQESPGNQPQHF. CDR3 coding DNA: TGCGCCAGCAGCCAAGAGAGCCCAGGGAACCAGCCCCAGCATTTT.

This clone was counted only a few times. The sample contains more than one DNA sequence encoding this CDR3. The chain couples TRBV5-1 to TRBJ1-2; D remains ambiguous. The germline V gene encodes CDR1 SGHRS and CDR2 YFSETQ. There are 13 residues in the CDR3. Trimming cost V 0 bases and J 1 base, with 4 bases left between them. The CDR3 loop reads CASSLDSNYGYTF. CDR3 coding DNA: TGCGCCAGCAGCTTGGACAGTAACTATGGCTACACCTTC.

The chain is built from TRBV10-3 and TRBJ2-1, with TRBD2 matching over 10 bases. The CDR3 runs to 17 residues. In germline, CDR1 is ENHRY, CDR2 SYGVKD. V lost 1 base and J lost 0; bases outside the gene matches: 3. CDR3 protein: CAISELGLASSYNEQFF. The DNA of the CDR3 is TGTGCCATCAGTGAGTTGGGACTAGCGAGCTCCTACAATGAGCAGTTCTTC.

The rearrangement uses TRBV20-1 and TRBJ2-7, with a tentative D call TRBD1 (5 bases). The V gene lost 5 bases and the J gene lost 4 bases, with 9 bases spanning the gap. The CDR3 is made up of 11 amino acids. The germline V gene encodes CDR1 DFQATT and CDR2 SNEGSKA (reference sequence). The CDR3 loop is CSAPKGYEQYF. CDR3 coding DNA: TGCAGTGCTCCGAAGGGGTACGAGCAGTACTTC.

The gene calls are TRBV23-1 and TRBJ1-1; a weak D match, TRBD1 (6 bases). TRBV23-1 has ORF status, its function being uncertain. The CDR3 spans 16 residues. The V gene lost 10 bases and the J gene lost 1 base, with 22 bases spanning the gap. CDR3 sequence reads: CAIDDRTLGGNTEAFF. CDR3 coding DNA: TGCGCCATCGACGACCGAACACTAGGGGGGAACACTGAAGCTTTCTTT.

V and J are TRBV6-5 and TRBJ2-3, with D tentatively TRBD1 (5 bases). Germline CDR1 reads MNHEY; CDR2 reads SVGAGI. This CDR3 spans 13 amino acids. Trimming left V 6 bases short and J 0 bases short, with 7 bases between. Here the CDR3 DNA reads TGTGCCAGCAGACAGGACAGCACAGATACGCAGTATTTT. Protein product: CASRQDSTDTQYF.

The genes are TRBV2 and TRBJ1-4, with TRBD1 as a possible D gene (5 bases). Deletions cut 6 bases from V and 1 base from J, with 9 bases between. The CDR3 loop spans 14 amino acids. Germline CDR1 SNHLY, CDR2 FYNNEI. DNA of the CDR3: TGTGCCAGCAGCAGGGAATTAACTAATGAAAAACTGTTTTTT. It specifies CASSRELTNEKLFF.

The chain links TRBV10-3 to TRBJ2-1, with 12 bases identical to TRBD2. This CDR3 is built from 16 residues. Germline lookup yields CDR1 ENHRY and CDR2 SYGVKD. J was trimmed by 4 bases and V by 2 bases; bases with no gene match: 3. The DNA for the CDR3 is TGTGCCATCAGTGAGGGGACTAGCGGGCTTTACAATGAGCAGTTCTTC. Its protein product is CAISEGTSGLYNEQFF.

The chain couples TRBV28 to TRBJ1-4; D unresolved. Trimming shortened V by 4 bases and J by 6 bases, and 6 bases separated the two germline ends. Per germline, CDR1 MDHEN and CDR2 SYDVKM. The CDR3 has 12 residues. CDR3: CASSSPHEKLFF. For the CDR3, the DNA is TGTGCCAGCAGTTCTCCCCATGAAAAACTGTTTTTT.

This clone was picked up a small number of times. V usage is TRBV10-1 and J usage is TRBJ2-7; 8 bases are shared with TRBD2. The J segment lost 3 bases and the V segment lost 6 bases, leaving 7 bases of the junction unmatched. The V gene's germline CDR1 is WNHNN and CDR2 SYGVQD (reference sequence). The CDR3 is made up of 14 amino acids. CDR3 bases: TGCGCCAGCAGCCCAGGTGGGACTAGCTACGAGCAGTACTTC. Its translation is CASSPGGTSYEQYF.

J is TRBJ2-7 and V is TRBV5-5, with 8 positions matching TRBD2. V shed 5 bases and J 5 bases; nucleotides not matched to a gene: 9. The CDR3 length is 14 residues. Germline CDR1 SGHKS, CDR2 YYEKEE (reference sequence). The CDR3 protein is CASSPTSVSHEQYF. The CDR3 DNA reads TGTGCCAGCAGTCCGACTAGCGTTTCCCACGAGCAGTACTTC.

This clone was detected a few times. The J gene is TRBJ2-3, the V gene TRBV6-5; 7 nucleotides match TRBD2. Germline trimming cut 6 bases from V and 2 bases from J; bases unmatched to any gene: 5. Germline CDR1 reads MNHEY; CDR2 reads SVGAGI. The CDR3 contains 14 residues. CDR3 sequence reads: CASSQRDHTDTQYF. In nucleotides, the CDR3 is TGTGCCAGCAGCCAGCGGGACCACACAGATACGCAGTATTTT.

This chain joins TRBV3-1 (or the pseudogene TRBV3-2) and TRBJ2-1, with 10 bases lining up with TRBD2. The V segment lost 6 bases and the J segment 4 bases; nucleotides outside the gene matches: 3. The V gene's germline CDR1 is LGHDT and CDR2 YNNKEL (reference sequence). The CDR3 runs to 14 residues. The chain's CDR3 is CASSRAGGYNEQFF. The DNA for the CDR3 is TGTGCCAGCAGTAGAGCGGGAGGGTACAATGAGCAGTTCTTC.

The chain joins TRBV14 to TRBJ2-1, with TRBD2 matching over 10 bases. Trimming cost V 5 bases and J 8 bases; bases outside gene matches: 6. The CDR3 spans 14 residues. CDR1 and CDR2 (germline): SGHDN, FVKESK. The CDR3 region has the DNA TGTGCCAGCAGCTCCCTAGCGGGAGCCGATGAGCAGTTCTTC. Translation gives CASSSLAGADEQFF.

The V gene is TRBV28, the J gene TRBJ1-2; D is unclear. CDR1 and CDR2 from the germline V gene are MDHEN and SYDVKM. The CDR3 runs 16 residues. V was cut by 5 bases and J by 5 bases, with 21 bases left in between. The CDR3 nucleotides read TGTGCCAGCAGTCCCCCGCGACTCGAGGGTGGATATGGCTACACCTTC. Protein sequence: CASSPPRLEGGYGYTF.

The chain is built from TRBV2 and TRBJ2-2; weak D call: TRBD2 (5 bases). Looked up from germline, CDR1 is SNHLY and CDR2 is FYNNEI. V was trimmed by 4 bases and J by 4 bases, leaving 7 bases between them. The CDR3 consists of 13 residues. CDR3 amino acids: CASSAEGTGELFF. DNA for the CDR3: TGTGCCAGCAGTGCAGAGGGCACCGGGGAGCTGTTTTTT.

The chain joins TRBV28 to TRBJ1-5; D gene ambiguous. V lost 1 base to trimming and J lost 4 bases, with 11 bases between them. This CDR3 has 15 amino acids. Germline loops: CDR1 MDHEN, CDR2 SYDVKM. For the CDR3, the DNA is TGTGCCAGCAGTTTATCGTCCAGGCAGAATCAGCCCCAGCATTTT. Its translation is CASSLSSRQNQPQHF.

The V gene is TRBV28, the J gene TRBJ1-6; 12 bases align to TRBD1. Germline loops: CDR1 MDHEN, CDR2 SYDVKM. The CDR3 is 17 residues long. Losses at the gene ends were 4 bases for V and 6 bases for J; bases not matched to a gene: 7. The CDR3 nucleotides are TGTGCCAGCAGTTCGCCCGGGACAGGGGGCTTTAATTCACCCCTCCACTTT. Translating it yields CASSSPGTGGFNSPLHF. The whole variable domain, filled in from reference TRBV28 and TRBJ1-6, reads DVKVTQSSRYLVKRTGEKVFLECVQDMDHENMFWYRQDPGLGLRLIYFSYDVKMKEKGDIPEGYSVSREKKERFSLILESASTNQTSMYLCASSSPGTGGFNSPLHFGNGTRLTVT.

This chain joins TRBV11-2 and TRBJ1-1; no reliable D call. The ends were cut back, 1 base at V and 8 bases at J, with 11 bases in the middle. The CDR3 runs 13 residues. Germline V gene lookup returns CDR1 SGHAT and CDR2 FQNNGV. The CDR3 sequence: CASSLGQRAEAFF. For the CDR3, the DNA is TGTGCCAGCAGCTTAGGGCAGCGAGCAGAAGCTTTCTTT.

As for this clone: One end of the junction fails to match germline, which may point to a read error. The chain uses TRBV20-1 and TRBJ2-7; 10 bases match TRBD2. Germline V gene lookup returns CDR1 DFQATT and CDR2 SNEGSKA (reference sequence). The CDR3 covers 11 residues. CDR3 in DNA: TGCAGTGCTAGAGATCTAGCGGGAGACGAGTTC. Translated, it gives CSARDLAGDEF.